These 7 T cell receptor beta chains were sequenced from one sample in a study of metastatic and nonmetastatic thyroid tumors. Nobody among the patients had been given any treatment before thyroid surgery. TCRdb ran MiXCR on the PCR reads. The table shows about 34,000 clones, with about 40% occurring only once. Sequenced input: tumor tissue. These receptor sequences come from a female donor with papillary thyroid cancer or a benign thyroid nodule (not recorded which). Some clones in this sample may be carry-over from other donors' samples.

The rearrangement uses TRBV28 and TRBJ1-6, with D possibly being TRBD1 (6 bases). V shed 4 bases and J shed 8 bases, with 12 bases lying between them. This CDR3 has 14 amino acids. The germline V gene has CDR1 MDHEN and CDR2 SYDVKM. In nucleotides, the CDR3 is TGTGCCAGCAGTTGGGCACAGGGACATTCACCCCTCCACTTT. Translation: CASSWAQGHSPLHF.

The chain combines TRBV7-2 with TRBJ2-2; D remains ambiguous. The V gene's germline CDR1 is SGHTA and CDR2 FQGNSA. Trimming removed 1 base from V and 3 bases from J, with 9 bases in between. This CDR3 comprises 15 residues. This CDR3 is CASSLVGQYTGELFF. CDR3 nucleotide sequence: TGTGCCAGCAGCTTAGTTGGGCAGTACACCGGGGAGCTGTTTTTT.

The chain recombines TRBV5-1 with TRBJ2-5; no clear D. Trimming shortened V by 7 bases and J by 0 bases, and 7 bases separated the two germline ends. The CDR3 runs 12 residues. Germline V gives CDR1 SGHRS, CDR2 YFSETQ. The CDR3 DNA reads as TGCGCCAGCTCCCGGGACCAAGAGACCCAGTACTTC. Translating it yields CASSRDQETQYF.

This clone was found a few times. Other DNA sequences within the sample encode an identical CDR3. The J gene is TRBJ2-3, the V gene TRBV6-2 or TRBV6-3, with D possibly being TRBD1 or TRBD2 (6 bases each). The CDR3 is 19 residues long. V was cut by 0 bases and J by 2 bases, with 21 bases left in between. Germline loops: CDR1 MNHEY, CDR2 SVGEGT. CDR3 protein: CASSYSTWGAPSPTDTQYF. CDR3 nucleotides: TGTGCCAGCAGTTACTCGACGTGGGGGGCCCCCTCCCCCACAGATACGCAGTATTTT.

This clone was observed a handful of times. The chain carries TRBV6-1 and TRBJ2-2, with D uncertain. This CDR3 comprises 12 residues. The V end lost 4 bases, the J end lost 9 bases, and 9 bases lay between the germline ends. Looked up from germline, CDR1 is MNHNS and CDR2 is SASEGT. The CDR3 sequence: CASSARSRELFF. CDR3 nucleotide sequence: TGTGCCAGCAGTGCGAGGTCACGGGAGCTGTTTTTT.

By its share, this clone is medium-sized (0.01 to 0.1%). V gene TRBV4-3 combines with J gene TRBJ2-7; D is uncertain. The CDR3 consists of 16 residues. From germline, CDR1 is LGHNA and CDR2 YSLEER. The germline V and J ends were trimmed by 0 bases and 2 bases, with 14 bases remaining between them. CDR3 region: CASSQDGSITPYEQYF. The CDR3 coding sequence is TGCGCCAGCAGCCAAGATGGTAGCATCACCCCCTACGAGCAGTACTTC.

This clone was recorded a few times. The chain employs TRBV27 and TRBJ1-6; a weak D match, TRBD1 (5 bases). V was pared by 6 bases and J by 7 bases, with 13 bases between. This CDR3 has 14 residues. Germline V gene sequence: CDR1 MNHEY, CDR2 SMNVEV (reference sequence). DNA for the CDR3: TGTGCCAGCAGCCTCCTGGGACTAAATTCACCCCTCCACTTT. Translation gives CASSLLGLNSPLHF.